Each of the 27 T cell receptor beta chains below was sequenced from the same sample in a study of cytomegalovirus exposure and HLA in healthy donors (dated by TCRdb to 2016 to 2017). Libraries were built with the immunoSEQ multiplex PCR assay. For the multiplex PCR, a mixture combining 60 forward primers for TCR Vbeta segments and 13 reverse primers for TCR Jbeta segments was used. TCRdb stores this immuneACCESS table with in-frame sequences only. Part of the clones is absent; in the studies checked, under half of the shortfall reflects unresolved V genes, and no reason is known for the rest. Present in this sample are roughly 92,000 clones, nearly 80% of which were seen just once. Around 23% of the sample rests with the top ten. The sample was PBMCs. These receptors all come from a woman in her forties or fifties in good health and CMV-seropositive.

This clone was observed a single time. The CDR3 loop reads CASSPLRGTGELFF. CDR3 sequence (DNA): TGTGCCAGCTCACCACTGCGTGGCACCGGGGAGCTGTTTTTT. This rearrangement joins TRBV18 to TRBJ2-2; D gene unclear. Germline CDR1 and CDR2: KGHSH and LQKENI. The CDR3 has 14 residues. The ends were cut back, 1 base at V and 4 bases at J, with 7 bases in the middle.

The V gene is TRBV13, the J gene TRBJ2-4, with TRBD2 identical over 11 bases. Looked up from germline, CDR1 is PRHDT and CDR2 is FYEKMQ (reference sequence). The CDR3 totals 18 residues. V was pared by 5 bases and J by 0 bases, with 9 bases of the junction left unmatched. The CDR3 sequence is CASSRGLAGLKAKNIQYF. CDR3 DNA sequence: TGTGCCAGCAGCCGCGGACTAGCGGGTCTTAAAGCCAAAAACATTCAGTACTTC.

This chain joins TRBV7-3 and TRBJ1-3; 10 bases agree with TRBD1. CDR1 is SGHTA, CDR2 FQGTGA, per germline. CDR3 length: 14 residues. The V gene end was trimmed by 5 bases and the J gene end by 7 bases; junction bases not matched to a gene: 5. This CDR3 reads CASSPRGQGNTIYF. The CDR3 DNA sequence: TGTGCCAGCAGCCCAAGGGGACAGGGGAACACCATATATTTT. Full variable domain (outside the CDR3, taken from reference TRBV7-3 and TRBJ1-3): GAGVSQTPSNKVTEKGKYVELRCDPISGHTALYWYRQSLGQGPEFLIYFQGTGAADDSGLPNDRFFAVRPEGSVSTLKIQRTERGDSAVYLCASSPRGQGNTIYFGEGSWLTVV.

The genes are TRBV4-1 and TRBJ1-5, with 10 nucleotides matching TRBD1. CDR1 and CDR2 (germline): MGHRA, YSYEKL. J gave up 7 bases and V 3 bases, and 9 bases lay outside the gene matches. This CDR3 is 16 amino acids long. The DNA of the CDR3 is TGCGCCAGCAGCCATCTCCGGGACAGGGGAGTGCAGCCCCAGCATTTT. Protein: CASSHLRDRGVQPQHF.

Turning to this clone: The junction shows a germline mismatch at one end, possibly a read error. V and J are TRBV7-9 and TRBJ2-3; TRBD2 matches at 15 bases. Germline-derived CDR1 and CDR2 are SEHNR and FQNEAQ (reference sequence). This CDR3 region has 17 residues. CDR3 amino acids: CSSSQGTSGGITDTQYF. Here the CDR3 DNA reads TGTTCCAGCAGCCAAGGGACTAGCGGGGGGATCACAGATACGCAGTATTTT. Drawing the rest from reference TRBV7-9 and TRBJ2-3, the complete variable domain is DTGVSQNPRHKITKRGQNVTFRCDPISEHNRLYWYRQTLGQGPEFLTYFQNEAQLEKSRLLSDRFSAERPKGSFSTLEIQRTEQGDSAMYLCSSSQGTSGGITDTQYFGPGTRLTVL.

This clone was seen a handful of times. The junction shows a germline mismatch at one end, possibly a read error. The J gene is TRBJ2-7, the V gene TRBV7-9; D is unresolved. Per germline, CDR1 SEHNR and CDR2 FQNEAQ (reference sequence). The CDR3 runs 12 residues. Written as DNA, the CDR3 is TGTTCCAGCAGCGCAGGCTCCTACGAGCAGTACTTC. Protein product: CSSSAGSYEQYF.

The J gene is TRBJ1-5, the V gene TRBV2, with TRBD1 identical over 10 bases. The V gene's germline CDR1 is SNHLY and CDR2 FYNNEI. After removal of 6 bases from V and 6 bases from J, the junction contained 5 bases not matched to a gene. The CDR3 totals 14 residues. The CDR3 reads CASRGTGEFQPQHF. CDR3 nucleotide sequence: TGTGCCAGCAGGGGGACAGGGGAGTTTCAGCCCCAGCATTTT.

The chain recombines TRBV10-1 with TRBJ1-5, with 7 bases identical to TRBD1. Losses at the gene ends were 5 bases for V and 7 bases for J; bases not matched to a gene: 5. The CDR3 is 13 residues long. The germline V gene has CDR1 WNHNN and CDR2 SYGVQD (reference sequence). The CDR3 reads CASSTGVGQPQHF. The CDR3, as DNA: TGCGCCAGCAGTACAGGGGTTGGACAGCCCCAGCATTTT.

The gene calls are TRBV6-1 and TRBJ1-2, with 9 bases fitting TRBD1. Losses at the gene ends were 4 bases for V and 4 bases for J; bases not matched to a gene: 16. The CDR3 length is 18 residues. Looked up from germline, CDR1 is MNHNS and CDR2 is SASEGT. The CDR3 bases are TGTGCCAGCAGTGCGATGCCAACACAGGGGGCGTGGGGCTATGGCTACACCTTC. This codes for CASSAMPTQGAWGYGYTF.

The chain couples TRBV9 to TRBJ2-3; TRBD2 aligns across 12 bases. Germline V CDR1 and CDR2: SGDLS, YYNGEE. The CDR3 contains 18 residues. With V trimmed by 0 bases and J by 6 bases, 11 bases remained unmatched. CDR3 DNA: TGTGCCAGCAGCGTAGGGGCTCCTAGCGGGAGGGCCCGGGATACGCAGTATTTT. Its protein is CASSVGAPSGRARDTQYF.

J is TRBJ2-3 and V is TRBV9, with 8 bases lining up with TRBD1. This CDR3 is 16 amino acids long. The germline V gene has CDR1 SGDLS and CDR2 YYNGEE. Trimming took 0 bases from V and 8 from J; bases not matched to a gene: 11. CDR3 sequence: CASSVDEFRGRGTQYF. In DNA form, the CDR3 reads TGTGCCAGCAGCGTAGATGAATTCAGGGGGCGCGGTACGCAGTATTTT.

The chain joins TRBV7-8 to TRBJ1-1; 10 bases agree with TRBD1. Germline V gives CDR1 SGHVS, CDR2 FQNEAQ. The J segment lost 11 bases and the V segment lost 3 bases, leaving 18 bases of the junction unmatched. This CDR3 is built from 17 residues. CDR3 DNA: TGTGCCAGCAGCTTCGGGACAGGGGAGGGGGTCGGGCTGGGGGCTTTCTTT. This sequence encodes CASSFGTGEGVGLGAFF.

The J gene is TRBJ1-1, the V gene TRBV10-3; D gene ambiguous. Germline CDR1 reads ENHRY; CDR2 reads SYGVKD. The CDR3 runs 13 residues. Between the trimmed V and J ends, which lost 4 bases and 7 bases, there was a span of 13 bases. The CDR3 DNA follows: TGTGCCATCAGTGGGGTTGGGCAGGTTGAAGCTTTCTTT. Translating gives CAISGVGQVEAFF.

This clone was observed a single time. V gene TRBV7-8 combines with J gene TRBJ1-1, with 9 bases that match TRBD1. The V gene's germline CDR1 is SGHVS and CDR2 FQNEAQ. After removal of 2 bases from V and 4 bases from J, the junction contained 2 bases not matched to a gene. The CDR3 contains 14 residues. This CDR3 is CASSLTGGVTEAFF. The CDR3 DNA is TGTGCCAGCAGCTTAACAGGGGGCGTCACTGAAGCTTTCTTT.

The rearrangement joins TRBV19 to TRBJ1-1; D unresolved. This CDR3 has 13 amino acids. The V end lost 4 bases, the J end lost 1 base, and 7 bases lay between the germline ends. Germline CDR1 and CDR2: LNHDA and SQIVND (reference sequence). DNA for the CDR3: TGTGCCAGTAGTACCCAGCGGAACACTGAAGCTTTCTTT. Protein product: CASSTQRNTEAFF.

V usage is TRBV6-1 and J usage is TRBJ1-1, with D maybe TRBD1 (5 bases). This CDR3 region has 14 residues. The V end lost 6 bases, the J end lost 0 bases, and 11 bases lay between the germline ends. The germline gives CDR1 MNHNS, CDR2 SASEGT. The CDR3: CASSLSTVNTEAFF. The CDR3 coding sequence is TGTGCCAGCAGCCTATCGACAGTGAACACTGAAGCTTTCTTT.

This chain uses TRBV5-1 with TRBJ2-6; D unresolved. Trimming shortened V by 1 base and J by 4 bases, and 9 bases separated the two germline ends. Germline assignment: CDR1 SGHRS and CDR2 YFSETQ. The CDR3 is 15 residues long. The DNA of the CDR3 is TGCGCCAGCAGCTTGAGCCCCCTCGGGGCCAACGTCCTGACTTTC. It codes for CASSLSPLGANVLTF.

V and J are TRBV7-3 and TRBJ2-5; possible D gene TRBD2, 6 bases. CDR3 length: 15 residues. Germline lookup yields CDR1 SGHTA and CDR2 FQGTGA. V was clipped by 5 bases and J by 1 base, with 14 bases between them. The CDR3 spells CASSLDGRTQETQYF. CDR3 sequence (DNA): TGTGCCAGCAGCCTAGATGGGAGGACCCAAGAGACCCAGTACTTC.

This clone was seen a few times. The chain joins TRBV5-1 to TRBJ2-7; 10 positions agree with TRBD1. This CDR3 spans 14 amino acids. Germline values: CDR1 SGHRS, CDR2 YFSETQ. V was clipped by 7 bases and J by 6 bases; unmatched bases: 10. CDR3 DNA: TGCGCCAGCCAGTCCGGGACAGGGGAGGGCGAGCAGTACTTC. Amino acid sequence: CASQSGTGEGEQYF.

The chain joins TRBV7-2 to TRBJ2-3; 9 bases align to TRBD1. Looked up from germline, CDR1 is SGHTA and CDR2 is FQGNSA. J was trimmed by 3 bases and V by 5 bases; bases with no gene match: 9. This CDR3 has 16 residues. This CDR3 is CASSLYPDRGTDTQYF. CDR3 nucleotides: TGTGCCAGCAGCCTCTACCCGGACAGGGGTACAGATACGCAGTATTTT.

V usage is TRBV11-2 and J usage is TRBJ1-6; D gene ambiguous. CDR1 SGHAT and CDR2 FQNNGV come from the germline V gene. The CDR3 has 13 amino acids. V dropped 0 bases and J dropped 15 bases, with 12 bases sitting between them. The CDR3 loop reads CASSLDRTGFLHF. The CDR3 DNA follows: TGTGCCAGCAGCTTAGACAGGACGGGATTCCTCCACTTT.

The genes are TRBV6-1 and TRBJ1-2; the D gene is possibly TRBD1 (6 bases). This CDR3 region has 12 residues. V dropped 7 bases and J dropped 8 bases, with 14 bases sitting between them. From germline, CDR1 is MNHNS and CDR2 SASEGT. CDR3 loop: CASIFGGRGYTF. The CDR3 bases are TGTGCCAGCATATTCGGGGGGCGAGGCTACACCTTC.

V usage is TRBV29-1 and J usage is TRBJ2-5; 8 bases align to TRBD1. The closer fit of TRBJ2-7 to the DNA end suggests the J call may be wrong. The length of the CDR3 is 12 residues. Germline V CDR1 and CDR2: SQVTM, ANQGSEA. The CDR3: CSVGQGTGEQYF. The CDR3 bases are TGCAGCGTAGGACAGGGCACGGGCGAGCAGTACTTC.

The chain combines TRBV10-2 with TRBJ2-5; the D gene is possibly TRBD1 (5 bases). Germline loops: CDR1 WSHSY, CDR2 SAAADI. This CDR3 is 14 amino acids long. V lost 7 bases to trimming and J lost 1 base, with 13 bases between them. The CDR3 nucleotides read TGCGCCAGCACTCACCCGACAGTCCAAGAGACCCAGTACTTC. Translation: CASTHPTVQETQYF.

The rearrangement uses TRBV4-2 and TRBJ2-3, with 8 bases lining up with TRBD1. The length of the CDR3 is 14 residues. Losses at the gene ends were 4 bases for V and 6 bases for J; bases not matched to a gene: 6. Germline V lookup: CDR1 LGHNA, CDR2 YNFKEQ. The CDR3 DNA sequence: TGTGCCAGCAGCCTCGGACAGGGCAGGGATACGCAGTATTTT. Amino acids: CASSLGQGRDTQYF.

The gene calls are TRBV7-6 and TRBJ2-1; 7 bases agree with TRBD2. Germline CDR1 SGHVS, CDR2 FNYEAQ. There are 19 residues in the CDR3. The junction had 13 bases not matched to a gene; V was cut back by 1 base and J by 1 base. The CDR3 region is CASSLGAGLRESSYNEQFF. The CDR3 DNA reads TGTGCCAGCAGCTTAGGAGCGGGGTTGCGGGAGAGTTCCTACAATGAGCAGTTCTTC.

This clone was detected only a few times. The chain employs TRBV29-1 and TRBJ1-1; 8 positions agree with TRBD1. The V gene's germline CDR1 is SQVTM and CDR2 ANQGSEA. V was pared by 8 bases and J by 5 bases, with 10 bases of the junction left unmatched. The CDR3 sequence is 13 residues long. The CDR3 DNA reads TGCAGCTTCGCAGGGGGCGCGTGGACTGAAGCTTTCTTT. Translation: CSFAGGAWTEAFF.